Following are 3 T cell receptor beta chains from one sample sequenced in a study of sequential checkpoint blockade in melanoma. The treatment denotes: randomized to nivolumab then ipilimumab (arm A) or the reverse (arm B). Profiling relied on immunoSEQ multiplex PCR, and the TCRdb table lists in-frame clones only, not all of them. The sample holds 5,000 or so clones, approximately 23% seen once. The specimen was tumor tissue (inferred from file names), collected from a patient given nivolumab and ipilimumab in sequence. The receptor set was obtained from a human donor with melanoma.

This clone was observed a few times. The genes are TRBV2 and TRBJ1-6; no reliable D call. Germline V CDR1 and CDR2: SNHLY, FYNNEI. CDR3 length: 15 amino acids. Trimming pared 2 bases from V and 7 bases from J, leaving 12 bases between. CDR3 loop: CASSELGGENSPLHF. CDR3 bases: TGTGCCAGCAGTGAATTGGGTGGCGAAAATTCACCCCTCCACTTT.

The gene calls are TRBV14 and TRBJ1-2, with D tentatively TRBD1 (5 bases). The CDR3 covers 15 residues. Germline V gives CDR1 SGHDN, CDR2 FVKESK. Deletions cut 4 bases from V and 1 base from J, with 13 bases between. CDR3 sequence: CASSPTRQNNYGYTF. CDR3 DNA: TGTGCCAGCAGCCCGACCCGACAGAATAACTATGGCTACACCTTC.

The chain links TRBV23-1 to TRBJ2-7, with D tentatively TRBD2 (5 bases). TRBV23-1 is known as an ORF, though its function is uncertain. The V and J ends lost 4 bases and 0 bases respectively, with 25 bases between them. The CDR3 has 19 amino acids. The CDR3 coding sequence is TGCGCCAGCAGTCCCGCGGGTGCTAGGCGGCCCGTCTCCTCCTACGAGCAGTACTTC. This translates into CASSPAGARRPVSSYEQYF.